The 13 T cell receptor beta chains below all came from one sample that was sequenced in a study of T cell responses to AZD1222 COVID-19 vaccine. The protocol was immunoSEQ multiplex PCR, while the TCRdb copy is restricted to in-frame clones and leaves out a portion. The table shows about 120,000 clones, with approximately 91% occurring only once. The specimen comprised peripheral blood, sampled on day 0 of AZD1222 vaccination. Receptors originate from an adult in good health.

The chain carries TRBV19 and TRBJ1-1, with D tentatively TRBD1 (5 bases). The CDR3 extends over 14 amino acids. In germline, CDR1 is LNHDA, CDR2 SQIVND (reference sequence). Trimming left V 8 bases short and J 1 base short, with 14 bases between. The CDR3 loop is CASRQTNPNTEAFF. In nucleotides, the CDR3 is TGTGCCAGTCGACAGACTAACCCGAACACTGAAGCTTTCTTT.

As for this clone: This may stem from a read error, because a much larger clone lies one nucleotide away. The CDR3 is CASSGVNTEAFF. DNA for the CDR3: TGTGCCAGCAGCGGGGTGAACACTGAAGCTTTCTTT. This rearrangement joins TRBV7-8 to TRBJ1-1; D is undetermined. In germline, CDR1 is SGHVS, CDR2 FQNEAQ. The CDR3 has 12 amino acids. V was shortened by 5 bases and J by 0 bases, with 4 bases between the two germline ends.

As DNA, the CDR3 is TGCGCCAGCAGTCACCCACAGGGGGCGGACAATGAGCAGTTCTTC. Translated: CASSHPQGADNEQFF. This sequence joins TRBV23-1 and TRBJ2-1; 9 nucleotides line up with TRBD1. TRBV23-1 is given ORF status, its function remaining uncertain. The V and J ends lost 3 bases and 5 bases, in that order; junction bases with no gene match: 5. The CDR3 totals 15 residues.

This clone showed up just a few times. V and J are TRBV5-1 and TRBJ1-2; D remains ambiguous. CDR1 SGHRS and CDR2 YFSETQ come from the germline V gene. The CDR3 is 13 amino acids. The V end lost 4 bases, the J end lost 8 bases, and 15 bases lay between the germline ends. Here the CDR3 reads CASSPDGLGGYTF. Here the CDR3 DNA reads TGCGCCAGCAGCCCGGACGGCCTAGGGGGCTACACCTTC. Supplemented by reference TRBV5-1 and TRBJ1-2, the full variable domain reads KAGVTQTPRYLIKTRGQQVTLSCSPISGHRSVSWYQQTPGQGLQFLFEYFSETQRNKGNFPGRFSGRQFSNSRSEMNVSTLELGDSALYLCASSPDGLGGYTFGSGTRLTVV.

The V call is TRBV27, the J call TRBJ2-7; D possibly corresponds to TRBD1 (7 bases). The CDR3 length is 16 residues. V lost 2 bases, J lost 3 bases, and 17 bases lay in between. CDR1 and CDR2 from the germline V gene are MNHEY and SMNVEV (reference sequence). The CDR3 DNA follows: TGTGCCAGCAGTTTAACCCAGACAGGGACTTACTACGAGCAGTACTTC. This encodes CASSLTQTGTYYEQYF.

The CDR3 loop is CASSPQGLAGGNEQFF. In DNA form, the CDR3 reads TGTGCCAGCAGCCCTCAGGGACTAGCGGGAGGCAATGAGCAGTTCTTC. The chain joins TRBV11-1 to TRBJ2-1; 15 bases match TRBD2. Per the germline V gene, CDR1 is SGHAT and CDR2 is FQDESV (reference sequence). This CDR3 is 16 amino acids long. The V and J ends lost 5 bases and 6 bases, in that order; junction bases with no gene match: 5.

The chain has TRBV25-1 and TRBJ2-2, with TRBD2 matching 13 bases. The ends lost 6 bases at V and 6 bases at J; junction bases unmatched: 4. The CDR3 sequence is 15 residues long. The germline gives CDR1 MGHDK, CDR2 SYGVNS. DNA of the CDR3: TGTGCCAGCAGGAGGACTAGCGGGAGATCCGGGGAGCTGTTTTTT. Translation gives CASRRTSGRSGELFF.

The J gene is TRBJ2-6, the V gene TRBV28; weak D call: TRBD1 (5 bases). V was shortened by 10 bases and J by 0 bases, with 10 bases between the two germline ends. The CDR3 loop spans 14 amino acids. Looked up from germline, CDR1 is MDHEN and CDR2 is SYDVKM. CDR3 nucleotides: TGTGCCACGACAGTCGTCTCTGGGGCCAACGTCCTGACTTTC. Translation: CATTVVSGANVLTF. Using reference TRBV28 and TRBJ2-6 for the parts outside the CDR3, the full variable domain is DVKVTQSSRYLVKRTGEKVFLECVQDMDHENMFWYRQDPGLGLRLIYFSYDVKMKEKGDIPEGYSVSREKKERFSLILESASTNQTSMYLCATTVVSGANVLTFGAGSRLTVL.

The chain links TRBV24-1 to TRBJ1-2, with TRBD1 as a possible D gene (5 bases). The V end was cut by 3 bases, the J end by 2 bases, with 9 bases between. The CDR3 has 14 residues. The germline V gene encodes CDR1 KGHDR and CDR2 SFDVKD. CDR3 loop: CATSDAAGNYGYTF. In nucleotides, the CDR3 is TGTGCCACCAGTGATGCGGCAGGGAACTATGGCTACACCTTC.

CDR3 sequence (DNA): TGCAGCGCCGGAAGGGGGCCCTCCTACGAGCAGTACTTC. Its protein product is CSAGRGPSYEQYF. The chain carries TRBV29-1 and TRBJ2-7; 7 bases line up with TRBD1. Per the germline V gene, CDR1 is SQVTM and CDR2 is ANQGSEA. The V segment lost 7 bases and the J segment 0 bases; nucleotides outside the gene matches: 6. The length of the CDR3 is 13 residues.

A note on this clone: The junction and the germline gene differ at one end; a read error may be behind it. CDR3 loop: CASSPQETGELFF. Written as DNA, the CDR3 is TGTGCTAGCAGCCCCCAGGAAACCGGGGAGCTGTTTTTT. The chain uses TRBV7-7 and TRBJ2-2; no firm D call. CDR1 is SSHAT, CDR2 FNYEAQ, per germline (reference sequence). The CDR3 consists of 13 residues.

The chain couples TRBV21-1 to TRBJ1-5. TRBV21-1 corresponds to a pseudogene. The CDR3 runs 16 residues. Here the CDR3 DNA reads TGTGCCAGCAGCAAAGGCTCGTATTATAGCAATCAGCCCCAGCATTTT. It is translated as CASSKGSYYSNQPQHF.

The V call is TRBV24-1, the J call TRBJ2-2; D is unclear. Between the trimmed V and J ends, which lost 0 bases and 8 bases, there was a span of 6 bases. This CDR3 contains 13 residues. In germline, CDR1 is KGHDR, CDR2 SFDVKD. This chain's CDR3 is CATSDLRGGELFF. The DNA of the CDR3 is TGTGCCACCAGTGATTTGCGTGGGGGGGAGCTGTTTTTT.